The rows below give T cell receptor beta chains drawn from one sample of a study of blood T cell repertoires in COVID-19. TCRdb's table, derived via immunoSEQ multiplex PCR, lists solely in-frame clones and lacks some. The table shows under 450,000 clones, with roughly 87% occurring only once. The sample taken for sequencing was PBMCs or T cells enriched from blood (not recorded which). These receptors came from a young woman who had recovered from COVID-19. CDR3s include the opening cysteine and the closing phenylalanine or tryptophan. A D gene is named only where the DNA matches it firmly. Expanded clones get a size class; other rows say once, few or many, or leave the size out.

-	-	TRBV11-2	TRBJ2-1	CASSWTGDEQFF	TGTGCCAGCAGCTGGACTGGGGATGAGCAGTTCTTC
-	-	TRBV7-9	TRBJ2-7	CASSAGRTTSYEQYF	TGTGCCAGCAGCGCCGGCCGCACTACCTCCTACGAGCAGTACTTC
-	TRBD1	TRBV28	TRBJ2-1	CASSGTGKYDEQFF	TGTGCCAGCAGCGGGACAGGGAAATATGATGAGCAGTTCTTC
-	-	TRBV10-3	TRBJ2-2	CAIKGSSTGELFF	TGTGCCATCAAGGGGTCGTCCACCGGGGAGCTGTTTTTT
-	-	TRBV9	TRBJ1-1	CASSVEDRNTEAFF	TGTGCCAGCAGCGTAGAAGACAGGAACACTGAAGCTTTCTTT
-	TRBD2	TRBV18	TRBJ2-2	CASSPPGLAITGELFF	TGTGCCAGCTCACCTCCGGGACTAGCTATCACCGGGGAGCTGTTTTTT
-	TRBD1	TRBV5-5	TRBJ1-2	CASSLGGQGGYTF	TGTGCCAGCAGCTTGGGAGGACAGGGTGGCTACACCTTC
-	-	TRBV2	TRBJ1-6	CASSVERAGSPLHF	TGTGCCAGCAGTGTAGAGAGGGCGGGATCACCCCTCCACTTT
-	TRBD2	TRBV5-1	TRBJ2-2	CASSLLAGGNTGELFF	TGCGCCAGCAGTCTTCTAGCGGGGGGGAACACCGGGGAGCTGTTTTTT
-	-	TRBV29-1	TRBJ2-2	CSVEAQAAGELFF	TGCAGCGTTGAGGCTCAGGCTGCCGGGGAGCTGTTTTTT
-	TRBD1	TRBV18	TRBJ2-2	CASSPGTANTGELFF	TGTGCCAGCTCTCCCGGGACAGCAAACACCGGGGAGCTGTTTTTT
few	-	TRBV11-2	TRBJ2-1	CASSLGTYSYNEQFF	TGTGCCAGCAGCTTAGGGACATACTCCTACAATGAGCAGTTCTTC
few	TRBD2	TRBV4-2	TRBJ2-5	CASSSRLAGEETQYF	TGTGCCAGCAGCTCGCGACTAGCGGGGGAGGAGACCCAGTACTTC
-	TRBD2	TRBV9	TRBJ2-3	CASSSTSGASTDTQYF	TGTGCCAGCAGCTCCACTAGCGGGGCGAGCACAGATACGCAGTATTTT
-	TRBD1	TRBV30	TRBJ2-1	CAWRGDSTYNEQFF	TGTGCCTGGAGAGGGGACAGCACCTACAATGAGCAGTTCTTC
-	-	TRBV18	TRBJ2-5	CASSPAYQETQYF	TGTGCCAGCTCACCAGCCTATCAAGAGACCCAGTACTTC
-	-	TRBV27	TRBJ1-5	CASSLAGNQPQHF	TGTGCCAGCAGTTTGGCCGGCAATCAGCCCCAGCATTTT
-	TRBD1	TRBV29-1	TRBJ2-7	CSVEDRSGQGDLSEQYF	TGCAGCGTTGAAGATCGGTCGGGACAGGGGGACCTATCCGAGCAGTACTTC
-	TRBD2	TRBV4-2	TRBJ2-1	CASSQEASGYYNEQFF	TGTGCCAGCAGCCAAGAAGCTAGCGGGTATTACAATGAGCAGTTCTTC
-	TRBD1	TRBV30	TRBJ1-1	CAWGQGGTEAFF	TGTGCCTGGGGACAGGGCGGCACTGAAGCTTTCTTT
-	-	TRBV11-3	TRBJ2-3	CASSSQGSSTDTQYF	TGTGCCAGCAGCTCGCAGGGATCTAGCACAGATACGCAGTATTTT
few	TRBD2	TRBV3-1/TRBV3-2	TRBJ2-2	CASSLSGRSPGELFF	TGTGCCAGCAGCCTTAGCGGGAGGTCACCCGGGGAGCTGTTTTTT
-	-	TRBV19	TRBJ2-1	CASSMRRSSSYNEQFF	TGTGCCAGTAGTATGCGGCGAAGTAGCTCCTACAATGAGCAGTTCTTC
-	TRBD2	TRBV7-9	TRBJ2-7	CASSLEREGNEQYF	TGTGCCAGCAGCTTAGAGCGGGAGGGGAACGAGCAGTACTTC
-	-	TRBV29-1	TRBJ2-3	CSVEVLSLSSTDTQYF	TGCAGCGTTGAAGTCCTGTCTCTATCTAGCACAGATACGCAGTATTTT
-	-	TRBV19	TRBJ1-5	CASKGRGENNQPQHF	TGTGCCAGTAAAGGGAGGGGCGAAAACAATCAGCCCCAGCATTTT
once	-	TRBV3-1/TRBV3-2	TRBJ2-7	CASSAPQRSYEQYF	TGTGCCAGCAGCGCGCCTCAGCGCTCCTACGAGCAGTACTTC
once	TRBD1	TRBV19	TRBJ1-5	CASTSDRVGNQPQHF	TGTGCCAGTACCTCGGACAGGGTCGGCAATCAGCCCCAGCATTTT
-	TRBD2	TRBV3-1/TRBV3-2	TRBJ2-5	CASSKRGGREETQYF	TGTGCCAGCAGCAAAAGAGGAGGGCGGGAGGAGACCCAGTACTTC
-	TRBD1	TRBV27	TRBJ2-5	CASSSTTGVLQETQYF	TGTGCCAGCAGTTCGACCACAGGGGTTCTCCAAGAGACCCAGTACTTC
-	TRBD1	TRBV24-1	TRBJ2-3	CATSDSTPGQDSTDTQYF	TGTGCCACCAGTGATTCCACACCGGGACAGGACAGCACAGATACGCAGTATTTT
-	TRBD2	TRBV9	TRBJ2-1	CASTETRGGSYNEQFF	TGTGCCAGCACCGAGACCCGCGGGGGCTCCTACAATGAGCAGTTCTTC
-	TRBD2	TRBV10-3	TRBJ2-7	CAITSGGPDEQYF	TGTGCCATCACTAGCGGGGGGCCGGACGAGCAGTACTTC
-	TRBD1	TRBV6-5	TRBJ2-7	CASRAGTGFDEQYF	TGTGCCAGCAGAGCGGGGACAGGGTTTGACGAGCAGTACTTC
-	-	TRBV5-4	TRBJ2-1	CASVDRRSVGEQFF	TGTGCCAGCGTCGATCGACGGTCTGTGGGCGAGCAGTTCTTC
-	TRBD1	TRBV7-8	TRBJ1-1	CASSLKRQGRWDEAFF	TGTGCCAGCAGCCTTAAACGACAGGGGCGATGGGATGAAGCTTTCTTT
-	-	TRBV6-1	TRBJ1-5	CASSEVGGALMPQHF	TGTGCCAGCAGTGAAGTCGGGGGGGCATTAATGCCCCAGCATTTT
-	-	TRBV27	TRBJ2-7	CASSFREGAYEQYF	TGTGCCAGCAGTTTTAGGGAGGGGGCCTACGAGCAGTACTTC
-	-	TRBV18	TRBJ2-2	CASSPVEAGELFF	TGTGCCAGCTCACCGGTGGAGGCCGGGGAGCTGTTTTTT
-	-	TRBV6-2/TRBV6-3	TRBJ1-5	CASSYRSYQLQPQHF	TGTGCCAGCAGTTATCGGAGCTACCAACTTCAGCCCCAGCATTTT
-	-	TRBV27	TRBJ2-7	CASSLSGVEQYF	TGTGCCAGCAGTTTATCAGGGGTTGAGCAGTACTTC
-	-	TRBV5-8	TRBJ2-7	CASSQRAGGASYEQYF	TGTGCCAGCAGCCAACGAGCGGGTGGGGCCTCCTACGAGCAGTACTTC
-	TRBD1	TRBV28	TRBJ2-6	CASSSVGRGLFSGANVLTF	TGTGCCAGCAGCTCCGTGGGTAGGGGGCTATTCTCTGGGGCCAACGTCCTGACTTTC
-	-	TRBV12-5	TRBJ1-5	CASGSPPLTGNQPQHF	TGTGCTAGTGGTTCTCCGCCCCTTACGGGCAATCAGCCCCAGCATTTT
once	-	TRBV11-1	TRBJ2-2	CASSLQGTAGELFF	TGTGCCAGCAGCTTGCAGGGGACCGCCGGGGAGCTGTTTTTT
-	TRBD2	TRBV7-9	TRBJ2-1	CASSLGVASGGNEQFF	TGTGCCAGCAGCTTAGGAGTGGCTAGCGGGGGGAATGAGCAGTTCTTC
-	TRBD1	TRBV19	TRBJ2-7	CASSIGTGGYEQYF	TGTGCCAGTAGTATAGGGACAGGGGGATACGAGCAGTACTTC
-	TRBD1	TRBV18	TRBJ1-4	CASQGGADEKLFF	TGTGCCAGCCAGGGGGGAGCAGATGAAAAACTGTTTTTT
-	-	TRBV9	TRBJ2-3	CASSVVLEDTQYF	TGTGCCAGCAGCGTAGTACTGGAGGATACGCAGTATTTT
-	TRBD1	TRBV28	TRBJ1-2	CASSRTGTGYGYTF	TGTGCCAGCAGCCGGACAGGCACCGGCTATGGCTACACCTTC
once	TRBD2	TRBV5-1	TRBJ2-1	CASSLEPGGPYNEQFF	TGCGCCAGCAGCTTGGAGCCGGGAGGGCCCTACAATGAGCAGTTCTTC
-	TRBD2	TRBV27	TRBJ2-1	CASRPASGSDEQFF	TGTGCCAGCAGGCCCGCTAGCGGGAGTGATGAGCAGTTCTTC
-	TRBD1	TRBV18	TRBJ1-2	CASSPRTGDTNYGYTF	TGTGCCAGCTCACCGCGGACAGGAGACACTAACTATGGCTACACCTTC
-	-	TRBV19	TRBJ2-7	CASSIGAGQLSYEQYF	TGTGCCAGTAGTATAGGGGCGGGCCAACTTTCCTACGAGCAGTACTTC
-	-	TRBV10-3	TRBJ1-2	CAISESGHGYTF	TGTGCCATCAGTGAGTCGGGGCATGGCTACACCTTC